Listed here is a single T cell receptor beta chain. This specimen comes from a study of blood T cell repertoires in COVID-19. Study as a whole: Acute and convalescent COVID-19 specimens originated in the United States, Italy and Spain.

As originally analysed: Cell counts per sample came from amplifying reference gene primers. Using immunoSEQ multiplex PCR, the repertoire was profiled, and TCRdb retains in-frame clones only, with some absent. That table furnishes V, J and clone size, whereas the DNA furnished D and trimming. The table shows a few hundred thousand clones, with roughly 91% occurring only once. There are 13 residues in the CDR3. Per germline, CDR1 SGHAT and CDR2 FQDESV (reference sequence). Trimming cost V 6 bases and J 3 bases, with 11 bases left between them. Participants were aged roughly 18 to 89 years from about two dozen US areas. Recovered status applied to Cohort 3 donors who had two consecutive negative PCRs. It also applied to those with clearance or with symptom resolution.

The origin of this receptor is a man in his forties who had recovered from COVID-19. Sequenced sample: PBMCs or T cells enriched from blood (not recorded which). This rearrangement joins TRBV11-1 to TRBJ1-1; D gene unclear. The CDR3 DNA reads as TGTGCCAGCAGTCCCGTCGCGGACACTGAAGCTTTCTTT. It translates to CASSPVADTEAFF.